These 19 T cell receptor beta chains were all obtained from the same sample, sequenced in a study of CD8+CD57+ T cells in acquired aplastic anemia. Patients included in sequencing had previously demonstrated CD8+CD57+ cell expansion by flow cytometry. CDR3 and TCR beta VDJ profiling relied on a genomic DNA template. Each CDR3 protein is one row after TCRdb ran MiXCR on the reads. Counted here are some 140,000 distinct CDR3 sequences, 52% occurring once; the ten biggest clones make up more than 10%. Sequenced sample: sorted CD4+, CD8+, or CD8+CD57+ T cells (not recorded which) from PBMCs. The receptors were sampled from a human donor with aplastic anemia.

V usage is TRBV11-2 and J usage is TRBJ2-1; a possible D gene is TRBD2 (5 bases). CDR1 is SGHAT, CDR2 FQNNGV, per germline. The CDR3 contains 17 residues. Trimming took 3 bases from V and 3 from J, leaving 18 bases between them. CDR3 loop: CASSLWAGVPYYNEQFF. The CDR3, as DNA: TGTGCCAGCAGCTTGTGGGCCGGGGTCCCCTACTACAATGAGCAGTTCTTC.

DNA for the CDR3: TGTGCCAGCAGTCGGACTAGCGGGGGGGCCCTCAGCACAGATACGCAGTATTTT. Its translation: CASSRTSGGALSTDTQYF. V usage is TRBV12-3 or TRBV12-4 and J usage is TRBJ2-3, with TRBD2 identical over 15 bases. This CDR3 region has 18 residues. After removal of 5 bases from V and 0 bases from J, the junction contained 6 bases not matched to a gene.

In its sample, this clonotype was seen many times. An end of the junction differs from the germline gene, which may be a read error. V usage is TRBV9 and J usage is TRBJ1-2, with D perhaps TRBD1 (5 bases). The CDR3 covers 14 residues. Germline V gives CDR1 SGDLS, CDR2 YYNGEE. CDR3 sequence reads: CASSVGGTTYGYTF. The CDR3 DNA reads as TGTGCCAGCAGCGTAGGGGGGACTACCTATGGTTACACCTTC.

The table lists this clonotype with many counts. The chain links TRBV4-3 to TRBJ2-7; 14 bases match TRBD2. Germline V CDR1 and CDR2: LGHNA, YSLEER. This CDR3 spans 17 amino acids. Trimming removed 0 bases from V and 5 bases from J; junction bases left unmatched: 6. This CDR3 is CASSQDWTSGGLDEQYF. In DNA form, the CDR3 reads TGCGCCAGCAGCCAAGATTGGACTAGCGGGGGGCTGGACGAGCAGTACTTC.

The rearrangement uses TRBV7-9 and TRBJ1-2; a weak D match, TRBD1 (6 bases). The CDR3 is 11 residues long. Trimming removed 5 bases from V and 8 bases from J, with 9 bases in between. Germline lookup yields CDR1 SEHNR and CDR2 FQNEAQ (reference sequence). CDR3 region: CASSAGQGYTF. CDR3 sequence (DNA): TGTGCCAGCAGCGCCGGACAGGGCTACACCTTC.

This clonotype was counted only a few times. The chain joins TRBV10-1 to TRBJ2-3; TRBD1 aligns across 7 bases. V shed 3 bases and J 0 bases; nucleotides not matched to a gene: 3. Germline V gene lookup returns CDR1 WNHNN and CDR2 SYGVQD (reference sequence). The CDR3 runs to 15 residues. The CDR3: CASSDMGQSTDTQYF. In DNA, the CDR3 is TGCGCCAGCAGTGATATGGGACAGAGCACAGATACGCAGTATTTT.

This clonotype appeared once. This chain joins TRBV19 and TRBJ2-3, with D possibly TRBD2 on 5 matching bases. In germline, CDR1 is LNHDA, CDR2 SQIVND (reference sequence). CDR3 size: 15 residues. Trimming removed 5 bases from V and 2 bases from J, with 14 bases in between. The CDR3 DNA sequence: TGTGCCAGTAGTCCCCGGACTGGTTACACAGATACGCAGTATTTT. Translation gives CASSPRTGYTDTQYF.

Of note for this clonotype: This likely comes from a read error, as the CDR3 has no conserved phenylalanine or tryptophan at its end. The chain uses TRBV12-3 or TRBV12-4 and TRBJ2-7, with a possible D match to TRBD1 (6 bases). CDR3 length: 13 residues. With 5 bases removed from V and 2 bases from J, the gap between germline ends came to 10 bases. Here the CDR3 reads CASSDRRTYEQYL. The CDR3 bases are TGTGCCAGCAGTGACAGGAGGACCTACGAGCAGTACCTC.

In the case of this clonotype: A read error may explain this, as a much larger clone is one base away. The V gene is TRBV6-1, the J gene TRBJ1-1; D unresolved. With 7 bases removed from V and 4 bases from J, the gap between germline ends came to 7 bases. The CDR3 spans 11 residues. The germline gives CDR1 MNHNS, CDR2 SASEGT. This chain's CDR3 is CASKRGTEAFF. The CDR3 DNA is TGTGCCAGCAAAAGAGGCACTGAAGCTTTCTTT.

This clonotype was seen ten or more times. The chain has TRBV7-9 and TRBJ2-1; maybe TRBD2 (6 bases). V dropped 3 bases and J dropped 7 bases, with 10 bases sitting between them. Per the germline V gene, CDR1 is SEHNR and CDR2 is FQNEAQ (reference sequence). The CDR3 loop spans 13 amino acids. CDR3 loop: CASSFGGLNEQFF. The CDR3 nucleotides read TGTGCCAGCAGCTTTGGGGGGTTGAATGAGCAGTTCTTC. The whole variable domain, filled in from reference TRBV7-9 and TRBJ2-1, reads DTGVSQNPRHKITKRGQNVTFRCDPISEHNRLYWYRQTLGQGPEFLTYFQNEAQLEKSRLLSDRFSAERPKGSFSTLEIQRTEQGDSAMYLCASSFGGLNEQFFGPGTRLTVL.

The V call is TRBV15, the J call TRBJ1-2; D not resolved. In germline, CDR1 is LNHNV, CDR2 YYDKDF (reference sequence). The ends were cut back, 0 bases at V and 4 bases at J, with 9 bases in the middle. The CDR3 has 14 amino acids. CDR3 sequence reads: CATSRERGFYGYTF. CDR3 in DNA: TGTGCCACCAGCAGAGAACGGGGATTCTATGGCTACACCTTC. Drawing the rest from reference TRBV15 and TRBJ1-2, the complete variable domain is DAMVIQNPRYQVTQFGKPVTLSCSQTLNHNVMYWYQQKSSQAPKLLFHYYDKDFNNEADTPDNFQSRRPNTSFCFLDIRSPGLGDTAMYLCATSRERGFYGYTFGSGTRLTVV.

This clonotype was seen once. The rearrangement uses TRBV5-5 and TRBJ1-3, with D maybe TRBD1 (5 bases). The CDR3 is 16 residues long. Germline lookup yields CDR1 SGHKS and CDR2 YYEKEE (reference sequence). Between the trimmed V and J ends, which lost 7 bases and 2 bases, there was a span of 19 bases. Here the CDR3 reads CASRASRVVTGNTIYF. The DNA for the CDR3 is TGTGCCAGCCGAGCTTCCAGGGTGGTAACTGGAAACACCATATATTTT.

The table lists this clonotype with many counts. The gene calls are TRBV19 and TRBJ1-5; maybe TRBD1 (5 bases). Germline loops: CDR1 LNHDA, CDR2 SQIVND (reference sequence). This CDR3 region has 16 residues. V was pared by 3 bases and J by 0 bases, with 12 bases between. CDR3 loop: CASSISQVYSNQPQHF. CDR3 sequence (DNA): TGTGCCAGTAGTATTTCACAGGTTTATAGCAATCAGCCCCAGCATTTT.

This clonotype came up a few times. CDR3 in amino acids: CAISGGAGSSYEQYF. DNA for the CDR3: TGTGCCATCAGTGGTGGGGCGGGTAGCTCCTACGAGCAGTACTTC. J is TRBJ2-7 and V is TRBV10-3; D is tentatively TRBD1 or TRBD2 (5 bases each). The germline V gene encodes CDR1 ENHRY and CDR2 SYGVKD. There are 15 residues in the CDR3. V was cut by 4 bases and J by 0 bases, with 13 bases left in between.

Comment on this clonotype: One junction end does not reproduce the germline sequence, and a read error may be involved. V usage is TRBV7-7 and J usage is TRBJ2-3, with TRBD2 identical over 12 bases. The CDR3 length is 15 residues. Germline lookup yields CDR1 SSHAT and CDR2 FNYEAQ (reference sequence). CDR3 loop: CASSLGLAGTDTQYF. CDR3 DNA sequence: TGTGCTAGCAGCTTAGGACTAGCGGGGACAGATACGCAGTATTTT.

This clonotype was detected many times. The chain carries TRBV20-1 and TRBJ1-1, with D hard to call. The length of the CDR3 is 15 residues. Germline CDR1 DFQATT, CDR2 SNEGSKA (reference sequence). V was pared by 0 bases and J by 4 bases, with 15 bases between. DNA of the CDR3: TGCAGTGCTAGAGATCGTTACAGAAGTGTCACTGAAGCTTTCTTT. Its translation: CSARDRYRSVTEAFF.

The chain carries TRBV20-1 and TRBJ2-7; 11 bases are a match to TRBD1. CDR1 is DFQATT and CDR2 is SNEGSKA in the germline V gene (reference sequence). Trimming took 0 bases from V and 4 from J; bases not matched to a gene: 8. This CDR3 comprises 16 residues. The CDR3 nucleotides are TGCAGTGCTAGAGAACCTCGGACAGGGGGCGCGTACGAGCAGTACTTC. Protein product: CSAREPRTGGAYEQYF.

The gene calls are TRBV10-3 and TRBJ2-7, with 8 bases matching TRBD1. The CDR3 contains 16 residues. Per germline, CDR1 ENHRY and CDR2 SYGVKD. V trimming: 0 bases; J trimming: 3 bases; junction bases outside the gene matches: 7. The CDR3 nucleotides read TGTGCCATCAGTGAGTCCGCAGGGGGCACTATCTACGAGCAGTACTTC. This codes for CAISESAGGTIYEQYF.

This clonotype was detected many times. V and J are TRBV7-9 and TRBJ2-1, with 7 bases aligning to TRBD2. Germline values: CDR1 SEHNR, CDR2 FQNEAQ (reference sequence). J gave up 12 bases and V 5 bases, and 7 bases lay outside the gene matches. This CDR3 comprises 12 residues. CDR3 nucleotide sequence: TGTGCCAGCAGCGCGACGCCGGGAGGGCAGTTCTTC. This sequence encodes CASSATPGGQFF. Variable domain in full (rest from reference TRBV7-9 and TRBJ2-1): DTGVSQNPRHKITKRGQNVTFRCDPISEHNRLYWYRQTLGQGPEFLTYFQNEAQLEKSRLLSDRFSAERPKGSFSTLEIQRTEQGDSAMYLCASSATPGGQFFGPGTRLTVL.